A selection of T cell receptor beta chains follows, all from one sample in a study of blood T cells in healthy people across ages. TCRdb recomputed calls from the 5' RACE reads with MiXCR, one row per CDR3 protein. The sample holds more than 1.4 million distinct CDR3 sequences, 42% seen once. The sample taken for sequencing was blood. The receptors come from a woman under 30 in good health. Each CDR3 is given with its conserved first and last residue. Fields, in order: V gene, J gene, D gene, clone size, CDR3 DNA, CDR3 protein. A D gene is named only where the DNA matches it firmly. Size is omitted from some rows. Given values are once, few, many or a class for expanded clones.

v_call: TRBV11-2; j_call: TRBJ2-1; d_call: TRBD1; clone_size: NA; cdr3_nt: TGTGCCAGCAGCTTAGTAAGGACAGGGGGCAATGAGCAGTTCTTC; cdr3_aa: CASSLVRTGGNEQFF
v_call: TRBV7-9; j_call: TRBJ1-1; d_call: TRBD1; clone_size: NA; cdr3_nt: TGTGCCAGCCACAGGGGCGTCACTGAAGCTTTCTTT; cdr3_aa: CASHRGVTEAFF
v_call: TRBV12-3/TRBV12-4; j_call: TRBJ2-7; d_call: TRBD2; clone_size: NA; cdr3_nt: TGTGCCAGCAGTTTAGCTCCTGGGAGGGGCCCCGAGCAGTACTTC; cdr3_aa: CASSLAPGRGPEQYF
v_call: TRBV7-6; j_call: TRBJ1-2; d_call: NA; clone_size: NA; cdr3_nt: TGTGCCAGCAGTAGGGGGGGGAGTCATGGCTACACCTTC; cdr3_aa: CASSRGGSHGYTF
v_call: TRBV6-5; j_call: TRBJ2-1; d_call: TRBD2; clone_size: few; cdr3_nt: TGTGCCAGCAGTAAGACTAGCGGGTTCTACAATGAGCAGTTCTTC; cdr3_aa: CASSKTSGFYNEQFF
v_call: TRBV20-1; j_call: TRBJ2-3; d_call: TRBD2; clone_size: many; cdr3_nt: TGCAGTGCTCCACTAGCGGCTAGCACAGATACGCAGTATTTT; cdr3_aa: CSAPLAASTDTQYF
v_call: TRBV5-4; j_call: TRBJ2-7; d_call: NA; clone_size: NA; cdr3_nt: TGTGCCAGCAGCTTTAAGCCCTCCGAGCAGTACTTC; cdr3_aa: CASSFKPSEQYF
v_call: TRBV11-2; j_call: TRBJ2-7; d_call: TRBD1; clone_size: NA; cdr3_nt: TGTGCCAGCAGCTCTCCGGGACAGGGGGCGATGCACGAGCAGTACTTC; cdr3_aa: CASSSPGQGAMHEQYF
v_call: TRBV9; j_call: TRBJ2-5; d_call: NA; clone_size: few; cdr3_nt: TGTGCCAGCAGCGCCCAGGTGGGGGAAGAGACCCAGTACTTC; cdr3_aa: CASSAQVGEETQYF
v_call: TRBV5-1; j_call: TRBJ1-1; d_call: NA; clone_size: few; cdr3_nt: TGCGCCAGCAGCTTAGAGGGTCGGGGAAAGGCTGAAGCTTTCTTT; cdr3_aa: CASSLEGRGKAEAFF
v_call: TRBV10-3; j_call: TRBJ1-2; d_call: TRBD1; clone_size: NA; cdr3_nt: TGTGCCATCAGTGAGACGGGACAGGGGGTGGGTGGTTACACCTTC; cdr3_aa: CAISETGQGVGGYTF
v_call: TRBV30; j_call: TRBJ2-5; d_call: TRBD1; clone_size: NA; cdr3_nt: TGTGCCTGGAGTGAGACAGGGGTCGGAGAGACCCAGTACTTC; cdr3_aa: CAWSETGVGETQYF
v_call: TRBV6-5; j_call: TRBJ1-2; d_call: TRBD1; clone_size: few; cdr3_nt: TGTGCCAGCAACACAGGGGGAGCGGACTATGGCTACACCTTC; cdr3_aa: CASNTGGADYGYTF
v_call: TRBV10-3; j_call: TRBJ2-3; d_call: TRBD2; clone_size: NA; cdr3_nt: TGTGCCATCAGTGATGGTAGCGGGACCACAGATACGCAGTATTTT; cdr3_aa: CAISDGSGTTDTQYF
v_call: TRBV7-7; j_call: TRBJ2-5; d_call: NA; clone_size: NA; cdr3_nt: TGTGCCAGCAGCTTAGGGTCAGGGGCCTCTTTATACCAAGAGATCCAGTACTTC; cdr3_aa: CASSLGSGASLYQEIQYF
v_call: TRBV21-1; j_call: TRBJ2-2; d_call: NA; clone_size: NA; cdr3_nt: TGTGCCAGCAGCAAAGCACCGGGACGGATGAACACCGGGGAGCTGTTTTTT; cdr3_aa: CASSKAPGRMNTGELFF
v_call: TRBV12-3/TRBV12-4; j_call: TRBJ2-7; d_call: TRBD2; clone_size: NA; cdr3_nt: TGTGCCATACTAGCGGGGATCGAGCAGTACTTC; cdr3_aa: CAILAGIEQYF
v_call: TRBV12-3/TRBV12-4; j_call: TRBJ1-2; d_call: NA; clone_size: once; cdr3_nt: TGTGCCAGCATTCTTTTGGGGGTGCATGGCTACACCTTC; cdr3_aa: CASILLGVHGYTF
v_call: TRBV6-6; j_call: TRBJ1-1; d_call: NA; clone_size: NA; cdr3_nt: TGTGCCAGCACCACCCCGACAGCCTCTGAAGCTTTCTTT; cdr3_aa: CASTTPTASEAFF
v_call: TRBV5-1; j_call: TRBJ1-5; d_call: TRBD1; clone_size: NA; cdr3_nt: TGCGCCAGCAGCGAGGGGGGGACAGGTAGCCAGCCCCAGCATTTT; cdr3_aa: CASSEGGTGSQPQHF
v_call: TRBV15; j_call: TRBJ2-1; d_call: NA; clone_size: NA; cdr3_nt: TGTGCCACCCGAACTATGGGGGTGGGCTACAATGAGCAGTTCTTC; cdr3_aa: CATRTMGVGYNEQFF
v_call: TRBV6-1; j_call: TRBJ2-4; d_call: NA; clone_size: NA; cdr3_nt: TGTGCCAGCAGCGGGGACACGATCCTGATCGCCAAAAACATTCAGTACTTC; cdr3_aa: CASSGDTILIAKNIQYF
v_call: TRBV20-1; j_call: TRBJ1-1; d_call: NA; clone_size: NA; cdr3_nt: TGCAGTGCTAGAGATCCCCAGAACACTGAAGCTTTCTTT; cdr3_aa: CSARDPQNTEAFF
v_call: TRBV20-1; j_call: TRBJ1-6; d_call: TRBD1; clone_size: NA; cdr3_nt: TGCAGTGCTAGAGACAGACAGGGTAATTCACCCCTCCACTTT; cdr3_aa: CSARDRQGNSPLHF
v_call: TRBV10-3; j_call: TRBJ2-5; d_call: TRBD2; clone_size: once; cdr3_nt: TGTGCCATCAGCCAGGGGACTAGCGGGGGTCAAGAGACCCAGTACTTC; cdr3_aa: CAISQGTSGGQETQYF
v_call: TRBV4-1; j_call: TRBJ2-5; d_call: TRBD2; clone_size: NA; cdr3_nt: TGCGCCAGCAGCCAAGATGAAGAGCGGGGAAAAAGGGAGACCCAGTACTTC; cdr3_aa: CASSQDEERGKRETQYF
v_call: TRBV12-5; j_call: TRBJ1-2; d_call: NA; clone_size: once; cdr3_nt: TGTGCTAGTGGTTTGGGGTACAGGGAAGGCTACACCTTC; cdr3_aa: CASGLGYREGYTF
v_call: TRBV4-1; j_call: TRBJ2-5; d_call: TRBD2; clone_size: many; cdr3_nt: TGCGCCAGCAGAGGGACTAGCGGCCAAGAGACCCAGTACTTC; cdr3_aa: CASRGTSGQETQYF
v_call: TRBV5-1; j_call: TRBJ1-3; d_call: TRBD1; clone_size: NA; cdr3_nt: TGCGCCAGCAGTCTTGTCCAGGGGGCTGGAAACACCATATATTTT; cdr3_aa: CASSLVQGAGNTIYF
v_call: TRBV4-1; j_call: TRBJ2-7; d_call: NA; clone_size: few; cdr3_nt: TGCGCCAGCAGCCCCCCGCTGGGGAACGAGCAGTACTTC; cdr3_aa: CASSPPLGNEQYF
v_call: TRBV20-1; j_call: TRBJ1-4; d_call: NA; clone_size: NA; cdr3_nt: TGCAGTGCAAAACAGACAACTAATGAAAAACTGTTTTTT; cdr3_aa: CSAKQTTNEKLFF
v_call: TRBV20-1; j_call: TRBJ1-5; d_call: NA; clone_size: NA; cdr3_nt: TGCAGTGCTAGAGATGGGATGGGCATGGGACAGCCCCAGCATTTT; cdr3_aa: CSARDGMGMGQPQHF
v_call: TRBV4-2; j_call: TRBJ2-1; d_call: NA; clone_size: few; cdr3_nt: TGTGCCAGCAGGGGAACTGGCTTGGATGAGCAGTTCTTC; cdr3_aa: CASRGTGLDEQFF
v_call: TRBV28; j_call: TRBJ2-7; d_call: TRBD1; clone_size: NA; cdr3_nt: TGTGCCAGCAGTTACATCCGGGACAGAGCCTACGAGCAGTACTTC; cdr3_aa: CASSYIRDRAYEQYF
v_call: TRBV14; j_call: TRBJ2-7; d_call: NA; clone_size: NA; cdr3_nt: TGTGCCAGCAGCCAAGACGGTGGGTTCCGGGAGACACAGTACTTC; cdr3_aa: CASSQDGGFRETQYF
v_call: TRBV15; j_call: TRBJ2-7; d_call: TRBD2; clone_size: NA; cdr3_nt: TGTGCCACCAGCAGGCCGGGACTAGCGGGAGCCCTCGAGCAGTACTTC; cdr3_aa: CATSRPGLAGALEQYF
v_call: TRBV20-1; j_call: TRBJ2-1; d_call: NA; clone_size: NA; cdr3_nt: TGCAGTTTGGAGAGCTCCTACAATGAGCAGTTCTTC; cdr3_aa: CSLESSYNEQFF
v_call: TRBV28; j_call: TRBJ2-7; d_call: TRBD2; clone_size: NA; cdr3_nt: TGTGCCAGCAGTTTAAGTTCTAGCGGGAGGGAAAACTACGAGCAGTACTTC; cdr3_aa: CASSLSSSGRENYEQYF
v_call: TRBV28; j_call: TRBJ2-7; d_call: NA; clone_size: few; cdr3_nt: TGTGCCAGCAGTTCCCCGACAGCAATCTCCTACGAGCAGTACTTC; cdr3_aa: CASSSPTAISYEQYF
v_call: TRBV20-1; j_call: TRBJ2-1; d_call: NA; clone_size: NA; cdr3_nt: TGCAGTGCTAGACTCCGCTGGGGAACCTCTTGGAATGAGCAGTTCTTC; cdr3_aa: CSARLRWGTSWNEQFF
v_call: TRBV5-1; j_call: TRBJ2-7; d_call: NA; clone_size: NA; cdr3_nt: TGCGCCAGCAGCTCCCTCAGCGGCTCATACAATGAGCAGTACTTC; cdr3_aa: CASSSLSGSYNEQYF
v_call: TRBV19; j_call: TRBJ1-2; d_call: TRBD1; clone_size: NA; cdr3_nt: TGTGCCAGTAACCCAGGACAGGGGTTTAGCTACACCTTC; cdr3_aa: CASNPGQGFSYTF